One sample yielded the 29 T cell receptor beta chains listed below, sequenced in a study of shared T cell receptors in the human thymus. TCRdb keeps only in-frame clones here, not all; method: immunoSEQ multiplex PCR. Here the sample spans about 660,000 clones, around 87% being singletons. This sample was also put to use in a study of human thymus T cells.

Sequencing used thymocytes. The source is a boy younger than two with a congenital heart defect.

In its sample, this clone was seen once. This rearrangement joins TRBV19 to TRBJ2-2, with 9 bases matching TRBD1. The CDR3 is 16 residues long. The germline V gene has CDR1 LNHDA and CDR2 SQIVND (reference sequence). The V and J ends lost 6 bases and 5 bases, in that order; junction bases with no gene match: 10. For the CDR3, the DNA is TGTGCCAGTAGGAACACCGGGACAGGGCCAACCGGGGAGCTGTTTTTT. Residues: CASRNTGTGPTGELFF.

This chain joins TRBV28 and TRBJ2-7; TRBD2 agrees at 15 bases. Germline loops: CDR1 MDHEN, CDR2 SYDVKM. CDR3 size: 17 residues. Trimming cost V 5 bases and J 2 bases; bases outside gene matches: 7. This chain's CDR3 is CASSPGTSGRRTYEQYF. In DNA form, the CDR3 reads TGTGCCAGCAGTCCCGGGACTAGCGGGAGGCGCACCTACGAGCAGTACTTC. Looking up the rest from reference TRBV28 and TRBJ2-7 gives the full variable domain: DVKVTQSSRYLVKRTGEKVFLECVQDMDHENMFWYRQDPGLGLRLIYFSYDVKMKEKGDIPEGYSVSREKKERFSLILESASTNQTSMYLCASSPGTSGRRTYEQYFGPGTRLTVT.

V gene TRBV5-1 combines with J gene TRBJ2-1; weak D call: TRBD1 (6 bases). The V gene lost 4 bases and the J gene lost 2 bases, with 31 bases spanning the gap. This CDR3 region has 21 residues. Germline assignment: CDR1 SGHRS and CDR2 YFSETQ. The CDR3 bases are TGCGCCAGCAGCCCAGGGATAAAGGACAGCTCGAATAGCGTCGCCTACAATGAGCAGTTCTTC. It codes for CASSPGIKDSSNSVAYNEQFF.

This chain connects TRBV28 to TRBJ2-2; 7 bases agree with TRBD1. CDR1 and CDR2 (germline): MDHEN, SYDVKM. The CDR3 loop spans 15 amino acids. V trimming: 6 bases; J trimming: 4 bases; junction bases outside the gene matches: 8. The CDR3 region has the DNA TGTGCCAGCAGCTCCGACAGGGTAGGCACCGGGGAGCTGTTTTTT. It codes for CASSSDRVGTGELFF.

The chain recombines TRBV6-1 with TRBJ2-5, with D possibly being TRBD1 (5 bases). Per germline, CDR1 MNHNS and CDR2 SASEGT. Trimming removed 2 bases at V and 2 bases at J, with 12 bases between. CDR3 length equals 15 residues. The CDR3 is CASSEYEAGQETQYF. The CDR3 bases are TGTGCCAGCAGTGAATACGAAGCAGGGCAAGAGACCCAGTACTTC.

The gene calls are TRBV7-9 and TRBJ2-4; 8 nucleotides agree with TRBD1. The CDR3 length is 18 residues. V shed 3 bases, J shed 8 bases, and the junction held 18 bases outside the gene matches. CDR1 is SEHNR and CDR2 is FQNEAQ in the germline V gene (reference sequence). This CDR3 reads CASSFGKAGTGLSDIQYF. DNA for the CDR3: TGTGCCAGCAGCTTCGGGAAGGCTGGGACAGGACTATCGGACATTCAGTACTTC.

The chain carries TRBV10-2 and TRBJ1-4, with D possibly matching TRBD1 (5 bases). This CDR3 has 19 amino acids. From germline, CDR1 is WSHSY and CDR2 SAAADI. V lost 3 bases and J lost 0, with 20 bases in between. The CDR3 spells CASSDDSISSTATNEKLFF. CDR3 nucleotide sequence: TGCGCCAGCAGTGACGACAGCATTTCGTCTACCGCAACTAATGAAAAACTGTTTTTT.

The rearrangement links TRBV4-1 to TRBJ1-5; a weak D match, TRBD1 (6 bases). The CDR3 has 18 residues. V shed 1 base and J shed 0 bases, with 16 bases lying between them. Germline V gene sequence: CDR1 MGHRA, CDR2 YSYEKL. The CDR3 loop is CASSQGVRGSYSNQPQHF. In DNA form, the CDR3 reads TGCGCCAGCAGCCAAGGGGTGAGGGGGTCGTATAGCAATCAGCCCCAGCATTTT.

This chain uses TRBV9 with TRBJ2-1; the match to TRBD2 covers 14 bases. The V gene end was trimmed by 3 bases and the J gene end by 3 bases; junction bases not matched to a gene: 8. From germline, CDR1 is SGDLS and CDR2 YYNGEE. This CDR3 is 18 amino acids long. The DNA of the CDR3 is TGTGCCAGCAGCGCCCGGCCAGGGACTAGCGGGAGCTACAATGAGCAGTTCTTC. This codes for CASSARPGTSGSYNEQFF.

The chain is built from TRBV5-1 and TRBJ2-1; 10 bases are shared with TRBD2. The length of the CDR3 is 14 residues. Germline values: CDR1 SGHRS, CDR2 YFSETQ. J lost 7 bases, V lost 5 bases, and 6 bases had no gene match. This CDR3 is CASRAGLAANEQFF. The CDR3 coding sequence is TGCGCCAGCAGAGCCGGACTAGCGGCGAATGAGCAGTTCTTC.

This chain links TRBV28 with TRBJ2-6; 7 positions agree with TRBD1. The V and J ends lost 8 bases and 0 bases, in that order; junction bases with no gene match: 13. CDR1 MDHEN and CDR2 SYDVKM come from the germline V gene. This CDR3 contains 18 residues. CDR3 loop: CASHAHRDSASGANVLTF. The CDR3 coding sequence is TGTGCCAGCCATGCACACCGGGACAGCGCCTCTGGGGCCAACGTCCTGACTTTC.

The chain joins TRBV11-2 to TRBJ2-3, with 14 positions matching TRBD2. Unmatched junction bases numbered 13, after V lost 5 bases and J lost 6 bases. Per germline, CDR1 SGHAT and CDR2 FQNNGV. This CDR3 region has 18 residues. CDR3: CASSPRTSGGPEADTQYF. The CDR3 DNA follows: TGTGCCAGCAGCCCCAGGACTAGCGGGGGGCCGGAGGCGGATACGCAGTATTTT.

The chain couples TRBV10-3 to TRBJ1-5; D is ambiguous. In germline, CDR1 is ENHRY, CDR2 SYGVKD. The CDR3 contains 16 residues. V was pared by 10 bases and J by 0 bases, with 19 bases between. Written as DNA, the CDR3 is TGTGCCACCCGTGGTGCAGATGCAAATAGCAATCAGCCCCAGCATTTT. This sequence encodes CATRGADANSNQPQHF.

As regards this clone: Other DNA sequences in this sample translate to the same CDR3. The V call is TRBV7-2, the J call TRBJ2-7; TRBD2 matches at 12 bases. The ends lost 1 base at V and 4 bases at J; junction bases unmatched: 5. The CDR3 sequence is 16 residues long. In germline, CDR1 is SGHTA, CDR2 FQGNSA. CDR3 nucleotide sequence: TGTGCCAGCAGCTTAGGGCTAGCGGGGGGGCCATACGAGCAGTACTTC. Its protein product is CASSLGLAGGPYEQYF.

With regard to this clone: Other DNA sequences from this sample encode an identical CDR3 as well. V usage is TRBV7-9 and J usage is TRBJ2-3; weak D call: TRBD1 (5 bases). Trimming cost V 4 bases and J 0 bases, with 8 bases left between them. The length of the CDR3 is 14 residues. Germline CDR1 is SEHNR and CDR2 is FQNEAQ (reference sequence). Here the CDR3 reads CASSSTGSTDTQYF. The CDR3 DNA is TGTGCCAGCAGCTCTACAGGAAGCACAGATACGCAGTATTTT. Supplemented by reference TRBV7-9 and TRBJ2-3, the full variable domain reads DTGVSQNPRHKITKRGQNVTFRCDPISEHNRLYWYRQTLGQGPEFLTYFQNEAQLEKSRLLSDRFSAERPKGSFSTLEIQRTEQGDSAMYLCASSSTGSTDTQYFGPGTRLTVL.

The CDR3 sequence is CASSVRGSGANVLTF. The CDR3 DNA is TGTGCCAGCAGCGTTCGGGGCTCTGGGGCCAACGTCCTGACTTTC. J is TRBJ2-6 and V is TRBV9, with a tentative D call TRBD2 (5 bases). The CDR3 has 15 residues. The germline gives CDR1 SGDLS, CDR2 YYNGEE. Between the trimmed V and J ends, which lost 2 bases and 0 bases, there was a span of 6 bases.

This chain connects TRBV15 to TRBJ1-3, with TRBD1 matching over 8 bases. Germline CDR1 LNHNV, CDR2 YYDKDF (reference sequence). The J segment lost 3 bases and the V segment lost 5 bases, leaving 6 bases of the junction unmatched. The CDR3 spans 15 residues. The CDR3 region is CATSGGQGHGNTIYF. In DNA form, the CDR3 reads TGTGCCACCAGCGGAGGACAGGGCCATGGAAACACCATATATTTT.

The chain couples TRBV9 to TRBJ1-2; TRBD1 aligns across 7 bases. This CDR3 is built from 15 residues. V shed 0 bases and J 4 bases; nucleotides not matched to a gene: 6. Looked up from germline, CDR1 is SGDLS and CDR2 is YYNGEE. CDR3: CASSVGGGQIYGYTF. CDR3 bases: TGTGCCAGCAGCGTAGGAGGGGGACAGATCTATGGCTACACCTTC.

The chain joins TRBV15 to TRBJ2-1; no clear D. Trimming removed 5 bases at V and 13 bases at J, with 12 bases between. The V gene's germline CDR1 is LNHNV and CDR2 YYDKDF (reference sequence). The CDR3 is made up of 11 amino acids. CDR3 DNA: TGTGCCACCAGCGGTAAAGAGAGACAGTTCTTC. As protein: CATSGKERQFF.

The J gene is TRBJ2-3, the V gene TRBV28; D gene ambiguous. The germline V and J ends were trimmed by 4 bases and 6 bases, with 8 bases remaining between them. CDR1 MDHEN and CDR2 SYDVKM come from the germline V gene. CDR3 length equals 12 residues. The DNA of the CDR3 is TGTGCCAGCAGTTCCCCCCCGGATACGCAGTATTTT. Translation: CASSSPPDTQYF. Combining the CDR3 with reference TRBV28 and TRBJ2-3 gives the whole variable domain DVKVTQSSRYLVKRTGEKVFLECVQDMDHENMFWYRQDPGLGLRLIYFSYDVKMKEKGDIPEGYSVSREKKERFSLILESASTNQTSMYLCASSSPPDTQYFGPGTRLTVL.

The genes are TRBV7-2 and TRBJ2-7; D is perhaps TRBD2 (6 bases). The germline gives CDR1 SGHTA, CDR2 FQGNSA. Trimming removed 2 bases at V and 4 bases at J, with 15 bases between. This CDR3 spans 15 amino acids. CDR3 loop: CASSLKLAFPYEQYF. The CDR3 DNA reads as TGTGCCAGCAGCTTAAAACTAGCCTTTCCTTACGAGCAGTACTTC.

This clone was detected only once. CDR3 DNA sequence: TGTGCCAGCAGGGCGGGACTGGGAAACTATGGCTACACCTTC. Its translation: CASRAGLGNYGYTF. V and J are TRBV7-9 and TRBJ1-2, with a tentative D call TRBD1 (5 bases). The CDR3 is 14 residues long. Germline CDR1 SEHNR, CDR2 FQNEAQ (reference sequence). V was cut by 6 bases and J by 2 bases, with 13 bases left in between.

The chain has TRBV4-1 and TRBJ1-6; 8 bases line up with TRBD1. Per the germline V gene, CDR1 is MGHRA and CDR2 is YSYEKL. The CDR3 contains 18 residues. Trimming cost V 0 bases and J 3 bases; bases outside gene matches: 7. The CDR3 loop is CASSQDGGQGSYNSPLHF. DNA for the CDR3: TGCGCCAGCAGCCAAGATGGAGGACAGGGTAGCTATAATTCACCCCTCCACTTT.

This chain connects TRBV5-1 to TRBJ2-7, with 9 nucleotides matching TRBD2. The germline gives CDR1 SGHRS, CDR2 YFSETQ. V lost 0 bases and J lost 1; bases outside the gene matches: 8. The CDR3 loop spans 17 amino acids. DNA for the CDR3: TGCGCCAGCAGCTTGGACGGCATAGCGGGGGATTCCTACGAGCAGTACTTC. As protein: CASSLDGIAGDSYEQYF.

The chain joins TRBV5-4 to TRBJ2-5, with 14 bases matching TRBD2. The tail of the sequence fits TRBJ2-7 better, so the J call may be wrong. There are 15 residues in the CDR3. Germline V gives CDR1 SGHNT, CDR2 YYREEE (reference sequence). Written as DNA, the CDR3 is TGTGCCAGCAGCTCACGGACTAGCGGGAGGAACGAGCAGTACTTC. Residues: CASSSRTSGRNEQYF.

The V and J genes are TRBV4-3 and TRBJ2-4, with a possible D match to TRBD2 (5 bases). This CDR3 is 16 amino acids long. V was shortened by 1 base and J by 5 bases, with 15 bases between the two germline ends. The germline CDR1 and CDR2 sequences are LGHNA and YSLEER. The CDR3 loop reads CASSQVGPGGENIQYF. CDR3 in DNA: TGCGCCAGCAGCCAAGTCGGTCCCGGAGGCGAAAACATTCAGTACTTC.

The V and J genes are TRBV30 and TRBJ1-4; D not certain. CDR1 and CDR2 (germline): GTSNPN, SVGIG (reference sequence). There are 12 residues in the CDR3. V lost 4 bases and J lost 4, with 7 bases in between. DNA of the CDR3: TGTGCCTGGAAACAGTTTAATGAAAAACTGTTTTTT. Amino acid sequence: CAWKQFNEKLFF.

This rearrangement joins TRBV28 to TRBJ1-2; 8 nucleotides agree with TRBD1. The CDR3 contains 14 residues. After removal of 6 bases from V and 5 bases from J, the junction contained 8 bases not matched to a gene. Germline V gives CDR1 MDHEN, CDR2 SYDVKM. This CDR3 is CASRRTGGTYGYTF. CDR3 nucleotide sequence: TGTGCCAGCAGGCGAACAGGGGGGACATATGGCTACACCTTC.

The chain couples TRBV7-9 to TRBJ2-7; 7 bases are shared with TRBD2. In germline, CDR1 is SEHNR, CDR2 FQNEAQ (reference sequence). V was pared by 5 bases and J by 7 bases, with 17 bases of the junction left unmatched. This CDR3 is built from 16 residues. CDR3 protein: CASSKEGLVGPREQYF. CDR3 nucleotides: TGTGCCAGCAGCAAAGAAGGACTAGTAGGACCAAGGGAGCAGTACTTC.